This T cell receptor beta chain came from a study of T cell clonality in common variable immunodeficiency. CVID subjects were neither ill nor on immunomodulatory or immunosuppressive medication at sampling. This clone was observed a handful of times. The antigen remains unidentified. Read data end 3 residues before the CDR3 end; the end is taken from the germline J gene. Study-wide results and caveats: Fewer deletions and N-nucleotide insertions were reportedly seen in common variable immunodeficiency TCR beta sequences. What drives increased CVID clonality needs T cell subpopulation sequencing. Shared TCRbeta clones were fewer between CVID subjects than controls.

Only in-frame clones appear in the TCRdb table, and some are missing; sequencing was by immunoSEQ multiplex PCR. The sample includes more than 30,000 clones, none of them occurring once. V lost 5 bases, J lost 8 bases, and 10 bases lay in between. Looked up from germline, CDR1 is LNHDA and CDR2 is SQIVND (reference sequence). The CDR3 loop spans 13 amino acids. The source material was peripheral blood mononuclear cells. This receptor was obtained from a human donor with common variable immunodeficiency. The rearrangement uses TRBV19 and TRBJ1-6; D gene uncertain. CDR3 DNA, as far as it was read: TGTGCCAGTAGTCCCCGGACTGATTCACCC. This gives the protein CASSPRTDSP. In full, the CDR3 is CASSPRTDSPLHF.